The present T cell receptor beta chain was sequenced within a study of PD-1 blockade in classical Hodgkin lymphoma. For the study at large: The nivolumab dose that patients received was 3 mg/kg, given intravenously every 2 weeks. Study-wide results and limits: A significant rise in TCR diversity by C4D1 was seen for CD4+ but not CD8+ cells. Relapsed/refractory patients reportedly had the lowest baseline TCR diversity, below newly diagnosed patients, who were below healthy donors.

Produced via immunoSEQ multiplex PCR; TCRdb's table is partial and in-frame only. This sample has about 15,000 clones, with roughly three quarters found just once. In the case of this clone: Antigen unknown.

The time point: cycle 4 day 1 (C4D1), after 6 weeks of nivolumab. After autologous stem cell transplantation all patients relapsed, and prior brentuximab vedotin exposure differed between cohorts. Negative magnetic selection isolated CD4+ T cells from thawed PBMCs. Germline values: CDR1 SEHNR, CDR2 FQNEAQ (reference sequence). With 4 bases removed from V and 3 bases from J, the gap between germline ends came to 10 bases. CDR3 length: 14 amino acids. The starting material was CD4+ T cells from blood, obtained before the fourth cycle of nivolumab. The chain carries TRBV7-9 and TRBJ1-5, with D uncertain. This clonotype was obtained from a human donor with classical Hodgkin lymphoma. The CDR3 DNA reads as TGTGCCAGCAGCTCCGGCGGATTCAATCAGCCCCAGCATTTT. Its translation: CASSSGGFNQPQHF.